This T cell receptor beta chain was found in a study of blood T cell repertoires in COVID-19. For the study at large: The study drew acute and convalescent COVID-19 samples from the United States, Italy and Spain. The analysed material was cDNA or gDNA that came from T cells, B-cell-depleted T cells, or PBMCs.

The CDR3 consists of 14 residues. With 7 bases clipped from V and 4 bases from J, the junction kept 9 bases outside the gene matches. CDR1 is SNHLY and CDR2 is FYNNEI in the germline V gene. Clones were read by immunoSEQ multiplex PCR, and TCRdb kept only the in-frame ones, dropping some. The sample includes about 140,000 clones, 85% of them seen just once. The V gene is TRBV2, the J gene TRBJ1-1; 7 nucleotides match TRBD1. The source of this sequence is a man between 45 and 60 years old with acute or convalescent COVID-19. Sequencing input: peripheral blood. As DNA, the CDR3 is TGTGCCAGCATCGTCGACAGGGACGGCACTGAAGCTTTCTTT. This translates into CASIVDRDGTEAFF.